Given below is one T cell receptor beta chain in context. Its cognate antigen is unknown. This sample is drawn from a study of cytomegalovirus exposure and HLA in healthy donors. Study observations and caveats: With high specificity and sensitivity, the classifier reportedly diagnosed cytomegalovirus status. The authors reported that TCR beta sequences could predict HLA-A and HLA-B alleles. These predictions were accurate for most subjects in the first cohort.

All the people who gave samples were healthy bone marrow donors. It was with 60 Vbeta and 13 Jbeta primers that the PCR ran. Authors' analysis steps: A later analysis tallied some 80 million unique TCR beta chains, approximately 10 million of them shared. Assay: immunoSEQ multiplex PCR; the TCRdb copy retains only in-frame clones and omits some. That table supplies the V and J calls and clone size; D and trimming were determined from the DNA. This listing includes 100,000 to 150,000 clones. Germline CDR1 MDHEN, CDR2 SYDVKM. The CDR3 consists of 11 residues. The germline V and J ends were trimmed by 4 bases and 14 bases, with 14 bases remaining between them.

This chain uses TRBV28 with TRBJ1-2; unclear D gene. The TCR sequence derives from a woman aged 40-49 years in good health and CMV-seronegative. Sequencing input: PBMCs. The CDR3 nucleotides read TGTGCCAGCAGTTCCCAGCCTTCGGGGACCTTC. It translates to CASSSQPSGTF.